Each of the 11 T cell receptor beta chains below was sequenced from the same sample in a study of cytomegalovirus exposure and HLA in healthy donors. Primers included in the PCR were 60 Vbeta and 13 Jbeta primers. The assay was immunoSEQ multiplex PCR, and TCRdb's table has in-frame clones only and misses some. The sample consists of 55,000 or so clones, approximately 80% of them appearing once. Sample: PBMCs. The source of these receptors is a man aged 50-59 years in good health and CMV-seronegative.

This sequence joins TRBV7-2 and TRBJ2-1; 8 bases agree with TRBD2. CDR1 is SGHTA, CDR2 FQGNSA, per germline. The junction had 9 bases not matched to a gene; V was cut back by 2 bases and J by 6 bases. The CDR3 length is 16 residues. The CDR3 loop is CASSLKIGGAGNEQFF. The CDR3 coding sequence is TGTGCCAGCAGCTTAAAAATCGGGGGGGCGGGCAATGAGCAGTTCTTC.

CDR3 nucleotides: TGCGCCAGCGCGGGTGTAAACACCGGGGAGCTGTTTTTT. It codes for CASAGVNTGELFF. This chain joins TRBV5-1 and TRBJ2-2, with D possibly matching TRBD2 (5 bases). V lost 7 bases to trimming and J lost 2 bases, with 9 bases between them. CDR3 length equals 13 residues. Looked up from germline, CDR1 is SGHRS and CDR2 is YFSETQ.

This rearrangement joins TRBV19 to TRBJ1-5; the D is unclear. From germline, CDR1 is LNHDA and CDR2 SQIVND (reference sequence). V lost 7 bases and J 0 bases, leaving 13 bases between the germline ends. This CDR3 has 15 amino acids. DNA for the CDR3: TGTGCCAGTACCTCAGGAGGGTATAGCAATCAGCCCCAGCATTTT. This encodes CASTSGGYSNQPQHF.

The genes are TRBV5-1 and TRBJ2-7; 7 nucleotides align to TRBD2. Germline CDR1 and CDR2: SGHRS and YFSETQ. The V segment lost 0 bases and the J segment 3 bases; nucleotides outside the gene matches: 3. The CDR3 runs to 14 residues. Here the CDR3 DNA reads TGCGCCAGCAGCTTGGAGACGGGGGGCTACGAGCAGTACTTC. Translated, it gives CASSLETGGYEQYF.

V is TRBV15 and J is TRBJ1-5; no firm D call. There are 16 residues in the CDR3. The germline gives CDR1 LNHNV, CDR2 YYDKDF (reference sequence). Trimming left V 0 bases short and J 2 bases short, with 11 bases between. The CDR3, as DNA: TGTGCCACCAGCAGAGATCTGAACAGCCGCAATCAGCCCCAGCATTTT. This codes for CATSRDLNSRNQPQHF.

V usage is TRBV7-2 and J usage is TRBJ2-2; a weak D match, TRBD2 (6 bases). V shed 5 bases and J shed 1 base, with 14 bases lying between them. The CDR3 runs to 16 residues. Germline CDR1 and CDR2: SGHTA and FQGNSA. CDR3 DNA: TGTGCCAGCAGCCCCCGAAACGGGGGGAACACCGGGGAGCTGTTTTTT. This sequence encodes CASSPRNGGNTGELFF.

The chain combines TRBV19 with TRBJ1-5; 10 bases fit TRBD1. Germline assignment: CDR1 LNHDA and CDR2 SQIVND (reference sequence). V lost 6 bases, J lost 0 bases, and 5 bases stayed unmatched. CDR3 length: 16 residues. The DNA for the CDR3 is TGTGCCAGTAGCGACAGGGGGCCGGCTAGCAATCAGCCCCAGCATTTT. Protein: CASSDRGPASNQPQHF.

V and J are TRBV27 and TRBJ2-1; a weak D match, TRBD1 (6 bases). The CDR3 has 14 amino acids. V lost 8 bases and J 10 bases, leaving 21 bases between the germline ends. From germline, CDR1 is MNHEY and CDR2 SMNVEV (reference sequence). CDR3 DNA sequence: TGTGCCAGCGGCTATGGGGGCCCCTCAAAAGAGCAGTTCTTC. Amino acid sequence: CASGYGGPSKEQFF.

The chain employs TRBV5-1 and TRBJ2-7; TRBD1 matches 9 bases. The CDR3 covers 14 residues. CDR1 and CDR2 from the germline V gene are SGHRS and YFSETQ. J was trimmed by 4 bases and V by 4 bases; bases with no gene match: 6. The CDR3 here is CASSGGTGTYEQYF. The CDR3 DNA reads as TGCGCCAGCAGCGGCGGGACAGGGACTTACGAGCAGTACTTC.

The rearrangement uses TRBV7-2 and TRBJ1-1, with 7 bases identical to TRBD1. V gave up 1 base and J gave up 0 bases; unmatched junction bases: 8. The V gene's germline CDR1 is SGHTA and CDR2 FQGNSA. This CDR3 region has 17 residues. The DNA for the CDR3 is TGTGCCAGCAGCTTAGAGGAGACAGGGCTTATGAACACTGAAGCTTTCTTT. Translated: CASSLEETGLMNTEAFF.

Written as DNA, the CDR3 is TGTGCCACCAGCCGCAGTAAGGGGGCTGAAAAACTGTTTTTT. Amino acids: CATSRSKGAEKLFF. This chain links TRBV15 with TRBJ1-4; 7 bases fit TRBD1. V dropped 5 bases and J dropped 7; count of bases not matched to a gene: 7. The CDR3 runs 14 residues. CDR1 is LNHNV and CDR2 is YYDKDF in the germline V gene (reference sequence).